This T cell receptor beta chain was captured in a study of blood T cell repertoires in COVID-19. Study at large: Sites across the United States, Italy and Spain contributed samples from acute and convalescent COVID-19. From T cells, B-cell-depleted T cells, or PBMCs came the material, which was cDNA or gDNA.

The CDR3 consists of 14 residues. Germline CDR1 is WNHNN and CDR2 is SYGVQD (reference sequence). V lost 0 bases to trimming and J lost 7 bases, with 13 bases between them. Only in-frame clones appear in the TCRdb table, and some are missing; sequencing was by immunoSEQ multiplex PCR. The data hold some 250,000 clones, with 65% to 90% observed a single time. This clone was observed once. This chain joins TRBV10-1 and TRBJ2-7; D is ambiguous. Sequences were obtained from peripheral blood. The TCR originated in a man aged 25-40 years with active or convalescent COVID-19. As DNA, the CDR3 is TGCGCCAGCAGTGAGTCTCTGTCGCCCCGGGAGCAGTACTTC. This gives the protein CASSESLSPREQYF.